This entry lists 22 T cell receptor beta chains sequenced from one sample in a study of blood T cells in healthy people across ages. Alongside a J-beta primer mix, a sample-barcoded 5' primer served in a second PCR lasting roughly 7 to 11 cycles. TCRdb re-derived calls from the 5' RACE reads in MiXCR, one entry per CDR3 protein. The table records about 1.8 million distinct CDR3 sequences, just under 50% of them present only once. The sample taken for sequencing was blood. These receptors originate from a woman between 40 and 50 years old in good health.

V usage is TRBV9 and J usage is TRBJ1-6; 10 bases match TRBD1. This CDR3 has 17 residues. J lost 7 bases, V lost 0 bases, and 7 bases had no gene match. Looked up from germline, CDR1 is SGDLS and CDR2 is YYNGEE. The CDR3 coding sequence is TGTGCCAGCAGCGTAGATGGGACAGGGGTTCTCAATTCACCCCTCCACTTT. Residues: CASSVDGTGVLNSPLHF.

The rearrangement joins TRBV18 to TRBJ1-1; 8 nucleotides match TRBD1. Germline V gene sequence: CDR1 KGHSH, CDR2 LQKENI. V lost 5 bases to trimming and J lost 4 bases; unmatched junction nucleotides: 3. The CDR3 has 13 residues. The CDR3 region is CASSKDRVTEAFF. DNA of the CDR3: TGTGCCAGCTCAAAGGACAGGGTCACTGAAGCTTTCTTT.

CDR3 sequence: CASSFPRATSGGADEQFF. In DNA form, the CDR3 reads TGTGCCAGCAGCTTCCCACGGGCGACTAGCGGGGGGGCCGATGAGCAGTTCTTC. The chain employs TRBV7-9 and TRBJ2-1, with 14 positions matching TRBD2. The CDR3 totals 18 residues. The ends lost 3 bases at V and 8 bases at J; junction bases unmatched: 12. Germline values: CDR1 SEHNR, CDR2 FQNEAQ (reference sequence). The whole variable domain, remainder taken from reference TRBV7-9 and TRBJ2-1, is DTGVSQNPRHKITKRGQNVTFRCDPISEHNRLYWYRQTLGQGPEFLTYFQNEAQLEKSRLLSDRFSAERPKGSFSTLEIQRTEQGDSAMYLCASSFPRATSGGADEQFFGPGTRLTVL.

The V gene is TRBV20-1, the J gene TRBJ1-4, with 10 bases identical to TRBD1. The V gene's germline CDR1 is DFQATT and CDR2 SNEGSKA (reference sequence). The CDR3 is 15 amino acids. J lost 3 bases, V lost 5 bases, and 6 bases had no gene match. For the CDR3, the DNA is TGCAGTGCTCCAGACAGGGGGCGTTCTAATGAAAAACTGTTTTTT. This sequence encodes CSAPDRGRSNEKLFF.

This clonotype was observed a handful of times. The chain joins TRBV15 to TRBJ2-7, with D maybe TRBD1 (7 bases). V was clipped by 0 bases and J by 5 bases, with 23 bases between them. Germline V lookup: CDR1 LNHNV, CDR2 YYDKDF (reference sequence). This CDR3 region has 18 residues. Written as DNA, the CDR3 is TGTGCCACCAGCAGAGATCTAGGTGGCGGGACAGACCTAAACGAGCAGTACTTC. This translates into CATSRDLGGGTDLNEQYF.

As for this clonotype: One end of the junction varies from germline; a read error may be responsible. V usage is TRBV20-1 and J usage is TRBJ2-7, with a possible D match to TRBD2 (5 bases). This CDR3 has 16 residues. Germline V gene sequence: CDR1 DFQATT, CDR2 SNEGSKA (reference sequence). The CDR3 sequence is CNARDNPGLRSYEQYF. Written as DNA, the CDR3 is TGCAATGCTAGAGACAACCCAGGACTCCGCTCCTACGAGCAGTACTTC.

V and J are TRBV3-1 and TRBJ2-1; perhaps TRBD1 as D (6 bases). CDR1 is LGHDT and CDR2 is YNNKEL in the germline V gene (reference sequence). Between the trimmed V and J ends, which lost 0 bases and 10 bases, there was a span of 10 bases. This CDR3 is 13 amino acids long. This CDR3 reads CASSQEPRGEQFF. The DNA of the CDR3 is TGTGCCAGCAGCCAAGAACCCAGGGGCGAGCAGTTCTTC.

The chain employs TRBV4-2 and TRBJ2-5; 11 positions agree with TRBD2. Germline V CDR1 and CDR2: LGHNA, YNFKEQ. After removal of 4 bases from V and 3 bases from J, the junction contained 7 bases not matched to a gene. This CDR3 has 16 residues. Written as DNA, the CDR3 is TGTGCCAGCAGCCCGGGGGGGACTAGCGGAGAAGAGACCCAGTACTTC. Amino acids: CASSPGGTSGEETQYF.

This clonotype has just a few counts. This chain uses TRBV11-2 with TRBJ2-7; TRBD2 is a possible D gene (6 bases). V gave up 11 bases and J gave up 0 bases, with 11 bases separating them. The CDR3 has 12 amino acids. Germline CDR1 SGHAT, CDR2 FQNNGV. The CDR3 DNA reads TGTGCCCTCGGGCGGGGCTCCTACGAGCAGTACTTC. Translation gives CALGRGSYEQYF.

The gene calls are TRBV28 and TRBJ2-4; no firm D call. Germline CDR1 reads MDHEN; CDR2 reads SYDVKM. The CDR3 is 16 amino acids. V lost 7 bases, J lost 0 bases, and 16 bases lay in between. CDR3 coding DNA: TGTGCCAGCACCCTCCGGCGCGGCTTAGCCAAAAACATTCAGTACTTC. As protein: CASTLRRGLAKNIQYF.

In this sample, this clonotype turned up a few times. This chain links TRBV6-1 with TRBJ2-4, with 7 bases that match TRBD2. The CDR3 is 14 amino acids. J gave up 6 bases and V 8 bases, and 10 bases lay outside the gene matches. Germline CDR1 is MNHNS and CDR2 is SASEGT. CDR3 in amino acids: CASGGGGAGNIQYF. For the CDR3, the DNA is TGTGCCAGCGGAGGCGGGGGAGCGGGAAACATTCAGTACTTC.

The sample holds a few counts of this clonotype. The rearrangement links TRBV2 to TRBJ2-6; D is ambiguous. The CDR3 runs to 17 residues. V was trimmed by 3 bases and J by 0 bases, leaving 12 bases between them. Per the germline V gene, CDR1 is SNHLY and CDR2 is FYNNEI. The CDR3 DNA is TGTGCCAGCAGTGACGAAATAAAAGGCTCTGGGGCCAACGTCCTGACTTTC. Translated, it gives CASSDEIKGSGANVLTF.

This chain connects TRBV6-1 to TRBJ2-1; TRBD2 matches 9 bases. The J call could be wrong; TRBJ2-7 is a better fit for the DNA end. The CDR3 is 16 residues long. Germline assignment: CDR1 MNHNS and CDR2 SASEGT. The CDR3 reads CASSHLGLAGDNEQYF. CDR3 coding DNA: TGTGCCAGCAGTCACCTGGGACTAGCAGGCGACAATGAGCAGTACTTC.

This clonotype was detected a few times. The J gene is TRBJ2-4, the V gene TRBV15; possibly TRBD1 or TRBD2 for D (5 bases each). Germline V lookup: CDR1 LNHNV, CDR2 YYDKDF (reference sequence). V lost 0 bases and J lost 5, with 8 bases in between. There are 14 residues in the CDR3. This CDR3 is CATSRDRGQNIQYF. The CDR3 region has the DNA TGTGCCACCAGCAGAGATAGGGGACAAAACATTCAGTACTTC.

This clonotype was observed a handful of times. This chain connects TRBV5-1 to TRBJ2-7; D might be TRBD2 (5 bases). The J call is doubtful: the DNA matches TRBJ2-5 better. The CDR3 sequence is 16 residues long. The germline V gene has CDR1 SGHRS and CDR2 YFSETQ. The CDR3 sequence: CASSLGSARGRETQYF. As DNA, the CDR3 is TGCGCCAGCAGCTTGGGTTCGGCTAGAGGGCGAGAGACCCAGTACTTC.

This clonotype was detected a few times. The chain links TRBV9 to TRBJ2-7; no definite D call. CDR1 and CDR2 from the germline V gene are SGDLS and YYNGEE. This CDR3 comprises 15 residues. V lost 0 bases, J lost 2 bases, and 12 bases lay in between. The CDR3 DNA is TGTGCCAGCAGCGTAGGGACCTCGCTCCCCTACGAGCAGTACTTC. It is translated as CASSVGTSLPYEQYF.

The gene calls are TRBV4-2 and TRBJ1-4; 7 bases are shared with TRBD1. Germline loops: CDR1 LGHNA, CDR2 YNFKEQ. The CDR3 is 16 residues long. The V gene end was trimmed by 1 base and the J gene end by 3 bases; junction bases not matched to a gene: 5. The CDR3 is CASSQGPGQPNEKLFF. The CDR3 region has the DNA TGTGCCAGCAGCCAAGGGCCGGGACAGCCTAATGAAAAACTGTTTTTT.

The chain's CDR3 is CASSQDPGRNYGYTF. In nucleotides, the CDR3 is TGCGCCAGCAGCCAAGATCCGGGGAGGAACTATGGCTACACCTTC. The rearrangement uses TRBV4-3 and TRBJ1-2, with D unresolved. The length of the CDR3 is 15 residues. Between the trimmed V and J ends, which lost 0 bases and 2 bases, there was a span of 10 bases. The germline V gene has CDR1 LGHNA and CDR2 YSLEER.

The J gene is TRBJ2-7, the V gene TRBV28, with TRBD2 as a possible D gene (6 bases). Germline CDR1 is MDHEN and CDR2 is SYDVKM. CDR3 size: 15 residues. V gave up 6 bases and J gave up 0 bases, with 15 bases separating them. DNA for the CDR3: TGTGCCAGCAGCGGTTCGGGGGTTCCCTCCTACGAGCAGTACTTC. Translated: CASSGSGVPSYEQYF.

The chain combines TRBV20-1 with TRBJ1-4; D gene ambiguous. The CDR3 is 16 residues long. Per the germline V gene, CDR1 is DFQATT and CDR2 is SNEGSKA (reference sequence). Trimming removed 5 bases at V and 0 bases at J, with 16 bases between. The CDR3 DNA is TGCAGTGCTTACTCCGACGGGATTGCAACTAATGAAAAACTGTTTTTT. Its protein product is CSAYSDGIATNEKLFF.

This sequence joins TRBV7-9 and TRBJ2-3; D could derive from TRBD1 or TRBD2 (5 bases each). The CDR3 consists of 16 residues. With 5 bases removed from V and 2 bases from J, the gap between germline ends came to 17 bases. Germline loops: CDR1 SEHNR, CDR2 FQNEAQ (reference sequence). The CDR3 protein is CASSRRVGTYTDTQYF. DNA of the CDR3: TGTGCCAGCAGCCGAAGGGTGGGGACCTACACAGATACGCAGTATTTT.

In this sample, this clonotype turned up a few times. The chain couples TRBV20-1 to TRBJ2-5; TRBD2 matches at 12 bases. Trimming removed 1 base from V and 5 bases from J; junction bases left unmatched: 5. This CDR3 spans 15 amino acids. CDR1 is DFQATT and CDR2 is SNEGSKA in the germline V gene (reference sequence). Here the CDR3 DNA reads TGCAGTGCTAGAGGCCTAGCGGGGGGGCGGGAGACCCAGTACTTC. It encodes CSARGLAGGRETQYF.